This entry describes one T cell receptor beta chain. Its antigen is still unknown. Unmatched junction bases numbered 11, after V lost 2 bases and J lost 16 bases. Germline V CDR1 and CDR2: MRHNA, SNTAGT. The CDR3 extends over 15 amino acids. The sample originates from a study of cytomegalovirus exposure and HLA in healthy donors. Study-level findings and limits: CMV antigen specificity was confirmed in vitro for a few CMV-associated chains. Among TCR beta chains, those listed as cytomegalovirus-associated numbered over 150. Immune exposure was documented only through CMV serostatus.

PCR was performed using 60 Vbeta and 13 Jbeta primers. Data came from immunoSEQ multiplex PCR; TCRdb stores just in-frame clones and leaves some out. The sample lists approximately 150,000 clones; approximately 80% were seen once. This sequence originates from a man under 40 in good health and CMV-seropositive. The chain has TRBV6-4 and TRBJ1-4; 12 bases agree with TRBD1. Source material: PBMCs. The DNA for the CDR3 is TGTGCCAGCAGTGACGATCTGGGACAGGGGGCGGGCGGGTTTTTT. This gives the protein CASSDDLGQGAGGFF.